This is a list of T cell receptor beta chains from one sample in a study of early T cells in non-severe SARS-CoV-2 infection. TCRdb used MiXCR to reprocess the 5' RACE reads, holding one entry per CDR3 protein. Of 50,000 to 65,000 distinct CDR3 sequences listed, roughly 8.2% are singletons. The source was whole blood, collected at baseline. These receptors came from an adult who was a healthcare worker with PCR-confirmed SARS-CoV-2 infection or an uninfected control (not recorded which). Each CDR3 is given with its conserved first and last residue. A D gene is named only where the DNA matches it firmly. Clone sizes are given selectively: once, few, many, or a class where the clone is expanded.

v_gene,d_gene,abundance,j_gene,CDR3nt,CDR3aa
TRBV3-1,.,many,TRBJ2-2,TGTGCCAGCAGCTCGGGTGCCGGGGAGCTGTTTTTT,CASSSGAGELFF
TRBV30,TRBD1,many,TRBJ2-7,TGTGCCTGGAGTCCCTTTGGGCAGGGGGCCGTAGAGCAGTACTTC,CAWSPFGQGAVEQYF
TRBV7-3,.,many,TRBJ2-5,TGTGCCAGCAGCTTAGTTGTGACGACGACCCAGTACTTC,CASSLVVTTTQYF
TRBV6-5,TRBD2,many,TRBJ2-6,TGTGCCAGCCAAACGACTAGCCGGGGCGGTTCCTCTGGGGCCAACGTCCTGACTTTC,CASQTTSRGGSSGANVLTF
TRBV30,.,.,TRBJ2-4,TGTGCCTGGAACTCAGACCCAGTGGGAGTAGCCAAAAACATTCAGTACTTC,CAWNSDPVGVAKNIQYF
TRBV25-1,.,many,TRBJ2-7,TGTGCCAGCAGTGATCTGGCCTCAACCTACGAGCAGTACTTC,CASSDLASTYEQYF
TRBV19,.,many,TRBJ2-1,TGTGCCAGTAGGTTACTAGCGTTAAGGGGGGAGCAGTTCTTC,CASRLLALRGEQFF
TRBV12-3/TRBV12-4,.,.,TRBJ1-5,TGTGCCAGCAGTTTCTTACAGAGGAATCAGCCCCAGCATTTT,CASSFLQRNQPQHF
TRBV25-1,.,many,TRBJ1-2,TGTGCCAGCAGCCGGAATTATGGCTACACCTTC,CASSRNYGYTF
TRBV7-6,TRBD1,many,TRBJ2-5,TGTGCCAGCAGCTTGGGGACAGCGGAGACCCAGTACTTC,CASSLGTAETQYF
TRBV28,.,many,TRBJ1-2,TGTGCCAGCAGTGGACGGACAGTTTCGCTCTATGGCTACACCTTC,CASSGRTVSLYGYTF
TRBV23-1,TRBD1,many,TRBJ1-5,TGCGCCAGCAGTCAATCTTGGACAGGGAATGCCGATCAGCCCCAGCATTTT,CASSQSWTGNADQPQHF
TRBV20-1,TRBD1,many,TRBJ1-2,TGCAGTGCTAGGAGGGCGGAGACAGGGAAAGGCTACACCTTC,CSARRAETGKGYTF
TRBV29-1,.,.,TRBJ2-3,TGCAGCGTTGAAGAAACGTCGGCAGATACGCAGTATTTT,CSVEETSADTQYF
TRBV4-1,TRBD2,few,TRBJ2-1,TGCGCCAGCACCCGGTCAGCGGGAGTCAATGAGCAGTTCTTC,CASTRSAGVNEQFF
TRBV7-2,.,many,TRBJ2-7,TGTGCCAGCAGCGTGACAGTTTCCTACGAGCAGTACTTC,CASSVTVSYEQYF
TRBV30,.,few,TRBJ2-3,TGTGCCTGGAGTGTGGGGCGAAACACAGATACGCAGTATTTT,CAWSVGRNTDTQYF
TRBV20-1,.,few,TRBJ1-1,TGCAGTGCTAGACCCGGGACGGTGAACACTGAAGCTTTCTTT,CSARPGTVNTEAFF
TRBV5-1,TRBD2,.,TRBJ2-2,TGCGCCAGCAGCTTGTGGCTAGCGGGAGAAGCCGGGGAGCTGTTTTTT,CASSLWLAGEAGELFF
TRBV2,.,few,TRBJ2-1,TGTGCCAGCAGTGAAGTGGCGTCGGGGAAATTCTTC,CASSEVASGKFF
TRBV11-3,.,many,TRBJ2-7,TGTGCCAGCAGCTTAAACATTCGGGACGAGCAGTACTTC,CASSLNIRDEQYF
TRBV7-9,TRBD1,few,TRBJ2-7,TGTGCCAGCAGCTTAGTACGTGGGACAGGGGAAGTCTACGAGCAGTACTTC,CASSLVRGTGEVYEQYF
TRBV30,.,.,TRBJ1-1,TGTGCCTGGACCCTAGGGGACACTGAAGCTTTCTTT,CAWTLGDTEAFF
TRBV20-1,.,many,TRBJ2-1,TGCAGTGCTGCGGTGAGCTCCTACAATGAGCAGTTCTTC,CSAAVSSYNEQFF
TRBV9,.,.,TRBJ1-5,TGTGCCAGCAGCGCGAGGGGCAGGGAGAATCAGCCCCAGCATTTT,CASSARGRENQPQHF
TRBV7-6,TRBD1,few,TRBJ2-7,TGTGCCAGCAGCTGGTCGGAGGACAGGGGAGGCGAGCAGTACTTC,CASSWSEDRGGEQYF
TRBV25-1,TRBD2,.,TRBJ2-5,TGTGCCAGCAGTGGCCTAGCGGGATGGGCAGAGACCCAGTACTTC,CASSGLAGWAETQYF
TRBV28,TRBD1,few,TRBJ1-6,TGTGCCAGCAGTTTATGGACAGGGGGCTCGAGATCACCCCTCCACTTT,CASSLWTGGSRSPLHF
TRBV12-5,TRBD2,few,TRBJ2-1,TGTGCTAGTGGTTTGGACAGGACTAGCGGGAGTGTTAAGAATGAGCAGTTCTTC,CASGLDRTSGSVKNEQFF
TRBV14,TRBD2,.,TRBJ2-1,TGTGCCAGCAGCCAAGAAGGTGCCTGGGGAAGCGGGAGGGCCACCTACAATGAGCAGTTCTTC,CASSQEGAWGSGRATYNEQFF
TRBV2,.,.,TRBJ2-5,TGTGCCAGCACGGGGGGCCCGGACCAAGAGACCCAGTACTTC,CASTGGPDQETQYF
TRBV12-3/TRBV12-4,TRBD2,many,TRBJ2-3,TGTGCCAGCAGACCACTAGCGGCGGCTACGGTGTCCTCCACAGATACGCAGTATTTT,CASRPLAAATVSSTDTQYF
TRBV14,.,few,TRBJ1-6,TGTGCCAGCAGCCAAGATCGTCAGGCGAATAATTCACCCCTCCACTTT,CASSQDRQANNSPLHF
TRBV27,.,.,TRBJ2-3,TGTGCCAGCAGTTTATTCAGTGGCACAGATACGCAGTATTTT,CASSLFSGTDTQYF
TRBV12-3/TRBV12-4,.,many,TRBJ2-6,TGTGCCAGCAGTTTAACAGGGCCGCGAAGGGCCAACGTCCTGACTTTC,CASSLTGPRRANVLTF
TRBV11-2,.,few,TRBJ2-1,TGTGCCAGCAGCCTCGGACTAGAGCAGTTCTTC,CASSLGLEQFF
TRBV7-9,.,many,TRBJ1-1,TGTGCCAGCAGCTTCAGGGACACTGAAGCTTTCTTT,CASSFRDTEAFF
TRBV10-1,.,few,TRBJ2-7,TGCGCCAAACAGCGAGACCGATCCTACGAGCAGTACTTC,CAKQRDRSYEQYF
TRBV30,.,many,TRBJ2-3,TGTGCCCAGTTGGGGGGACCCCAACATACGCAGTATTTT,CAQLGGPQHTQYF
TRBV20-1,TRBD2,.,TRBJ2-1,TGCAGTGCTAGGCTAGCGGGAGGGGGCAATGAGCAGTTCTTC,CSARLAGGGNEQFF
TRBV30,.,many,TRBJ2-2,TGTGCCTGGAGCGCACGGGAGCGGCACACCGGGGAGCTGTTTTTT,CAWSARERHTGELFF
TRBV7-2,TRBD1,.,TRBJ1-1,TGTGCCAGCAGCCCGACAGGGCGGAACACTGAAGCTTTCTTT,CASSPTGRNTEAFF
TRBV7-2,.,.,TRBJ2-7,TGTGCCAGCAGCCATATAGCAGCTTCCTACGAGCAGTACTTC,CASSHIAASYEQYF
TRBV4-2,TRBD2,many,TRBJ2-2,TGTGCCAGCAGCTGGGACTACCCAAACACCGGGGAGCTGTTTTTT,CASSWDYPNTGELFF
TRBV29-1,.,few,TRBJ1-4,TGCAGCGTTGTGACAGGAGGAAATGAAAAACTGTTTTTT,CSVVTGGNEKLFF
TRBV20-1,.,few,TRBJ1-6,TGCAGTGTCCAGGGCCAGTATAATTCACCCCTCCACTTT,CSVQGQYNSPLHF
TRBV10-2,.,few,TRBJ2-3,TGCGCCAGCAGTGAGCCCTACACAGATACGCAGTATTTT,CASSEPYTDTQYF
TRBV7-3,TRBD1,few,TRBJ2-1,TGTGCCAGCAGCTTATATGACAGGGGAAGTTGGCAGTTCTTC,CASSLYDRGSWQFF
TRBV7-2,TRBD1,.,TRBJ2-7,TGTGCCAGCAGCTTAGGCGGGACAGGCCACTACGAGCAGTACTTC,CASSLGGTGHYEQYF
TRBV4-2,.,many,TRBJ2-7,TGTGCCAGCAGCCAAGAACGGGGGGCTCCCTACGAGCAGTACTTC,CASSQERGAPYEQYF
TRBV27,.,.,TRBJ2-7,TGTGCCAGCAGTCCCATCACGGGAGTATACGAGCAGTACTTC,CASSPITGVYEQYF
TRBV7-9,TRBD2,few,TRBJ2-1,TGTGCCAGCAGTATAAGGGCTAGCGGAGCTCTCTCCTACAATGAGCAGTTCTTC,CASSIRASGALSYNEQFF
TRBV9,TRBD1,.,TRBJ2-7,TGTGCCAGCAGCGCCGCGGACAGGTCCTACGAGCAGTACTTC,CASSAADRSYEQYF
TRBV7-2,TRBD1,.,TRBJ2-6,TGTGCCAGCAGCTTACGGGACAGGGCAACCTCATTCTCTGGGGCCAACGTCCTGACTTTC,CASSLRDRATSFSGANVLTF